This T cell receptor (beta chain) was recovered during a study of CD8+ T cells in alopecia areata. The authors extracted RNA and reverse transcribed it into cDNA as the sequencing template. Assay used: immunoSEQ multiplex PCR; TCRdb lists only in-frame clones, some missing. The sample records 160,000 or so clones, 65% to 75% being singletons. Those with alopecia areata gave lesional scalp punch biopsies and peripheral blood. PBMC-derived CD4+ and CD8+ T cells were sorted. This receptor was taken from a human donor with alopecia areata. The input for sequencing was CD8+ T cells sorted from blood, taken at week 0.

Written as DNA, the CDR3 is TGTGCCAGCAGTTTACGGGGCTACAATGAGCAGTTCTTC. Its protein is CASSLRGYNEQFF. The chain has TRBV27 and TRBJ2-1; a possible D gene is TRBD2 (5 bases). The CDR3 consists of 13 residues. CDR1 MNHEY and CDR2 SMNVEV come from the germline V gene (reference sequence). Trimming cost V 2 bases and J 3 bases, with 5 bases left between them.